The T cell receptor (beta chain) described here comes from a study of T cell changes during pregnancy in multiple sclerosis (dated 2019 in TCRdb). In the study overall: The study looked at changes in the T cell repertoire across pregnancy in women with multiple sclerosis.

From the cysteine through the phenylalanine, the CDR3 covers 17 amino acids. This entry keeps only the CDR3 DNA: 51 bases, framed from base 1. Cut back by 4 bases and 3 bases, the V and J ends lie 22 bases apart. CDR1 and CDR2 are drawn from the germline V gene (reference sequence): PRHDT, FYEKMQ. The method was the immunoSEQ multiplex PCR assay. The table was pulled from immuneACCESS by TCRdb, which kept in-frame rearrangements only. Such tables lose some clones; where checked, under half of the loss comes from unresolved V genes, and the rest has no known cause. The sample records around 80,000 clones, about 92% of which are singletons. The leading ten clones occupy less than 3% of the sample. Comment on this clone: Its binding antigen is unknown. Base qualities are not at hand, and no much larger clone is one base apart.

The TCR originated in a female donor with multiple sclerosis, enrolled in a pregnancy study. Sample: peripheral blood, taken before pregnancy. Rearrangement joined TRBV13 to TRBJ2-7; D gene: possibly TRBD2, on 5 matching bases. The CDR3 protein: CASSYRPGAGGGYEQYF. The nucleotide sequence is TGTGCCAGCAGCTATCGGCCGGGCGCCGGAGGCGGCTACGAGCAGTACTTC.